The T cell receptor (beta chain) described here comes from a study of blood T cell repertoires in COVID-19. At the level of the study: The United States, Italy and Spain provided the acute and convalescent COVID-19 samples. PBMCs, B-cell-depleted T cells, or T cells were the source of the cDNA or gDNA that made up the material.

Original methodology: Reference gene primer amplification yielded estimated nucleated cell counts. Only in-frame clones appear in the TCRdb table, and some are missing; sequencing was by immunoSEQ multiplex PCR. V and J calls and clone size are given by that table; D and trimming were obtained from the DNA. Among 15,000 to 20,000 clones listed, around 80% were seen once. CDR1 is ENHRY, CDR2 SYGVKD, per germline. There are 14 residues in the CDR3. The V and J ends lost 7 bases and 2 bases, in that order; junction bases with no gene match: 7. The clonotype was recovered from a man in his fifties or sixties with active or convalescent COVID-19. Material for sequencing was peripheral blood. J is TRBJ1-2 and V is TRBV10-3, with 7 bases fitting TRBD1. Written as DNA, the CDR3 is TGTGCCATCACCCCGGGACAGCAAAACTATGGCTACACCTTC. Protein sequence: CAITPGQQNYGYTF.